This T cell receptor (beta chain) stems from a study of blood T cells in healthy people across ages. This CDR3 is 11 amino acids long. In germline, CDR1 is MNHEY, CDR2 SVGEGT. Primed by a sample-barcoded 5' primer and a J-beta primer mix, a second PCR proceeded for about 7 to 12 cycles. MiXCR, run by TCRdb on the 5' RACE reads, gives a single entry per CDR3 protein. Of 2 million or so distinct CDR3 sequences in the sample, roughly 49% were seen once. Healthy Caucasians from Russia aged about 6 to 95 served as donors. Drawing of peripheral blood yielded about 10 milliliters from each donor. As to this clonotype: Its antigen is undetermined. This may be a read error: a much more frequent sequence differs by one nucleotide.

General study points: Shifts in expanded clonotypes may have been confounded by donor CMV status, which was unknown. Getting older went along with TCR beta diversity per million T cells dropping roughly linearly.

The specimen sequenced was blood. The TCR sequence derives from a woman aged 40 to 55 in good health. This chain connects TRBV6-2 or TRBV6-3 to TRBJ2-7; the D is unclear. CDR3 in amino acids: CTSSTAYEQYF. For the CDR3, the DNA is TGTACCAGCAGTACAGCCTACGAGCAGTACTTC.